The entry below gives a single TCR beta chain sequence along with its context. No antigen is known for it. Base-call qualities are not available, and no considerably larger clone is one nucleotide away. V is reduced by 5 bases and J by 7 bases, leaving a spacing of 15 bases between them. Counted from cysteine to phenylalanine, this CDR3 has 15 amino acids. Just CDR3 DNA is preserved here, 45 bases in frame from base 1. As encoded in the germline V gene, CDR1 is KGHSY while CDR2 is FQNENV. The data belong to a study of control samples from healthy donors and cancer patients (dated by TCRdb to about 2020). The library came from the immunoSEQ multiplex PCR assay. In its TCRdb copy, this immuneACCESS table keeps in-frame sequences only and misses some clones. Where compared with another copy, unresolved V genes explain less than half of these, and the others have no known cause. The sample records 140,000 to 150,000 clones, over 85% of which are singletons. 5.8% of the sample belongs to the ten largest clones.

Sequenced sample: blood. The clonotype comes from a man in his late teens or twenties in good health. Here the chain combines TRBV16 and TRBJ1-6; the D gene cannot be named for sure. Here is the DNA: TGTGCCAGCAGCACTCTAAGTGGAGGGAATTCACCCCTCCACTTT. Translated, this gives CASSTLSGGNSPLHF.